This TCR beta chain is drawn from a study of CD8+ T cells in alopecia areata. Study context: For the treated group, dosing was oral tofacitinib at 5 to 10 mg twice daily.

Study-level points and caveats: Among patients, TCR sharing was less clear than in mice, a difference possibly due in part to HLA diversity in the patient population. Across lesional scalp, and particularly alopecia totalis/universalis, clonality surpassed that of normal scalp.

The treatment is: oral pan-JAK inhibitor, 5-10 mg twice daily. The CDR3 covers 14 residues. V was trimmed by 7 bases and J by 4 bases, leaving 16 bases between them. CDR1 MDHEN and CDR2 SYDVKM come from the germline V gene. Extraction and reverse transcription of RNA yielded cDNA as the sequencing template. Sequencing was performed with immunoSEQ multiplex PCR; in TCRdb, only in-frame clones are kept and a portion is missing. The sample lists around 190,000 clones; 60% to 70% were seen once. For this clone: The antigen is not known.

The specimen comprised CD4+ T cells sorted from blood, sampled at week 4, from a patient treated with tofacitinib. This TCR was sampled from a human donor with alopecia areata. The chain has TRBV28 and TRBJ1-2; no clear D gene. CDR3 residues: CASTPGRTAYGYTF. The CDR3 DNA reads TGTGCCAGCACTCCGGGAAGAACTGCCTATGGCTACACCTTC.